This TCR beta chain was identified in a study of blood T cell repertoires in COVID-19. Original processing notes: Using reference gene primer amplification, nucleated cell counts were estimated. Clones were sequenced by immunoSEQ multiplex PCR, and TCRdb holds only the in-frame ones, with some missing. The DNA was the basis for D and trimming; V, J and clone size are from that table. This sample has 150,000 to 250,000 clones, with around 79% found just once. V was trimmed by 5 bases and J by 0 bases, leaving 14 bases between them. Germline CDR1 SGHTA, CDR2 FQGTGA. The CDR3 length is 17 residues. The sequence derives from a woman aged 40 to 50 with COVID-19, enrolled during active disease. This sequence joins TRBV7-3 and TRBJ2-6; a possible D gene is TRBD2 (6 bases). Source material: peripheral blood. Here the CDR3 reads CASSPSGTPSGANVLTF. CDR3 nucleotide sequence: TGTGCCAGCAGCCCGTCCGGGACTCCCTCTGGGGCCAACGTCCTGACTTTC.